This T cell receptor beta chain was identified in a study of Siglec-9 on CD8 T cells in melanoma. Whole-study results and caveats: An effector memory CD8+ subset marked by Siglec-9 reportedly appeared to gather in melanoma.

CDR1 MNHEY and CDR2 SMNVEV come from the germline V gene (reference sequence). Trimming cost V 8 bases and J 1 base, with 17 bases left between them. This CDR3 is 15 amino acids long. A word on this clone: Its antigen is not known.

Profiling relied on immunoSEQ multiplex PCR, and the TCRdb table lists in-frame clones only, not all of them. The table shows about 33,000 clones, with about 86% occurring only once. This chain uses TRBV27 with TRBJ1-2, with D possibly matching TRBD1 (6 bases). The sequenced sample was Siglec-9- CD8+ T cells sorted from blood. The origin of this receptor is a human donor in good health. CDR3 coding DNA: TGTGCCAGCCGACCCGTGGGAGGGGGTAACTATGGCTACACCTTC. Amino acids: CASRPVGGGNYGYTF.